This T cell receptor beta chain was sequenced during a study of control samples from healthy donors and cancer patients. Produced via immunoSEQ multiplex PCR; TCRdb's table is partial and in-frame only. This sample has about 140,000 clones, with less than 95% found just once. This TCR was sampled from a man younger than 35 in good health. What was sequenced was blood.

The CDR3 loop is CASRSYRQGAGEQFF. The CDR3 DNA follows: TGCGCCAGCAGATCCTACCGACAGGGGGCAGGTGAGCAGTTCTTC. The rearrangement joins TRBV5-1 to TRBJ2-1; the match to TRBD1 covers 10 bases. Germline CDR1 and CDR2: SGHRS and YFSETQ. Trimming removed 5 bases from V and 9 bases from J; junction bases left unmatched: 11. This CDR3 has 15 amino acids.